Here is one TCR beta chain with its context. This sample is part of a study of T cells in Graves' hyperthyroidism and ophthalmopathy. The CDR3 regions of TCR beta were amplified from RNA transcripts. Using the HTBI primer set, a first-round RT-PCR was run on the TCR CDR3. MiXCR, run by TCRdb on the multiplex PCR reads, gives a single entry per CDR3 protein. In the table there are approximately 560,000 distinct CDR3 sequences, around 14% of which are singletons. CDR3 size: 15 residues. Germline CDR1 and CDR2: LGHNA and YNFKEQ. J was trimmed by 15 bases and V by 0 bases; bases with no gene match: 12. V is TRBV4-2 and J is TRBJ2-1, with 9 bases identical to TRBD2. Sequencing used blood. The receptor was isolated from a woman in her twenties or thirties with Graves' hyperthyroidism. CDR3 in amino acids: CASSQDRSGRPSSFF. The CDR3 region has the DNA TGTGCCAGCAGCCAAGATCGGAGCGGGAGGCCTTCGTCGTTCTTC.